The subject of this entry is one TCR beta chain. The source of the sample is a study of blood T cell repertoires in COVID-19. V was cut by 2 bases and J by 7 bases, with 11 bases left in between. Germline CDR1 is LNHDA and CDR2 is SQIVND (reference sequence). The length of the CDR3 is 14 residues. Repertoires were generated with immunoSEQ multiplex PCR, while TCRdb's copy carries only in-frame clones and drops some. This repertoire shows around 58,000 clones, 70% to 90% found once; its top ten account for around 3.7%. The chain couples TRBV19 to TRBJ1-4; maybe TRBD1 (5 bases). Material: PBMCs or T cells enriched from blood (not recorded which). The clonotype comes from a woman between 40 and 55 years old with acute COVID-19. The CDR3 DNA sequence: TGTGCCAGTAGTATACGGAGGGGTGGTGAAAAACTGTTTTTT. Its translation is CASSIRRGGEKLFF.